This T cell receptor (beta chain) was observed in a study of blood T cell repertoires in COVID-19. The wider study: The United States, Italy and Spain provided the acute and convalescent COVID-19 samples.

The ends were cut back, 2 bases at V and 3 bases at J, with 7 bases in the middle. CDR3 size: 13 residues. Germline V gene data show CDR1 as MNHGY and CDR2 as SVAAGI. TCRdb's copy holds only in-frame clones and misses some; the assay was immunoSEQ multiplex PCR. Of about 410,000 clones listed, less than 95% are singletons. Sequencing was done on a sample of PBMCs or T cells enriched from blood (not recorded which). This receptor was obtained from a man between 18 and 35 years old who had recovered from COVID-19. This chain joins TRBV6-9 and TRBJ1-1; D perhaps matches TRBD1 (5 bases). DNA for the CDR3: TGTGCCAGCAGTTATAGCAGGGACACTGAAGCTTTCTTT. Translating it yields CASSYSRDTEAFF.